The 25 T cell receptor beta chains listed next were all sequenced from one sample in a study of blood T cell repertoires in COVID-19. Clones were read by immunoSEQ multiplex PCR, and TCRdb kept only the in-frame ones, dropping some. The sample carries 55,000 to 85,000 clones, roughly 80% recorded once. The source material was peripheral blood. The source is a man aged 55 to 70 with acute or convalescent COVID-19.

The chain is built from TRBV7-3 and TRBJ2-7; D perhaps matches TRBD1 (6 bases). The V end lost 1 base, the J end lost 5 bases, and 21 bases lay between the germline ends. The germline gives CDR1 SGHTA, CDR2 FQGTGA. The CDR3 runs 17 residues. The CDR3 nucleotides are TGTGCCAGCAGCTTAAGCCCGCCCGGGACAAAAACTGACGAGCAGTACTTC. Translation gives CASSLSPPGTKTDEQYF.

This clone came up a few times. The chain joins TRBV7-3 to TRBJ1-3; D call uncertain. The CDR3 length is 15 residues. Trimming left V 1 base short and J 4 bases short, with 11 bases between. Per germline, CDR1 SGHTA and CDR2 FQGTGA. CDR3 sequence (DNA): TGTGCCAGCAGCTTAAACGGAGGGAGAGGAAACACCATATATTTT. Translated: CASSLNGGRGNTIYF.

The rearrangement uses TRBV5-1 and TRBJ2-5; a weak D match, TRBD1 (6 bases). The CDR3 covers 13 residues. V was trimmed by 9 bases and J by 4 bases, leaving 16 bases between them. The V gene's germline CDR1 is SGHRS and CDR2 YFSETQ. CDR3 bases: TGCGCCACAGGTGGGGGCGTTGGAGAGACCCAGTACTTC. Translating gives CATGGGVGETQYF.

The CDR3 here is CASSFYSGQGAKQYV. CDR3 coding DNA: TGCGCCAGCAGCTTTTACTCGGGACAGGGGGCAAAGCAGTACGTC. This chain uses TRBV5-1 with TRBJ2-7, with 12 nucleotides matching TRBD1. The CDR3 runs 15 residues. The V gene end was trimmed by 2 bases and the J gene end by 8 bases; junction bases not matched to a gene: 8. Looked up from germline, CDR1 is SGHRS and CDR2 is YFSETQ.

The V and J genes are TRBV7-2 and TRBJ2-2; no clear D. V shed 2 bases and J shed 7 bases, with 11 bases lying between them. The CDR3 is 14 residues long. Germline values: CDR1 SGHTA, CDR2 FQGNSA. In DNA, the CDR3 is TGTGCCAGCAGCTTAACAGAATACAGCGGGGAGCTGTTTTTT. Protein sequence: CASSLTEYSGELFF.

The chain carries TRBV6-6 and TRBJ2-5, with D possibly TRBD2 on 5 matching bases. The CDR3 length is 16 residues. Trimming removed 6 bases from V and 5 bases from J, with 22 bases in between. Per germline, CDR1 MNHNY and CDR2 SVGAGI (reference sequence). The CDR3 protein is CASRKFQRPGRETQYF. The CDR3 region has the DNA TGTGCCAGCAGAAAATTTCAGCGGCCGGGCCGGGAGACCCAGTACTTC.

This rearrangement joins TRBV9 to TRBJ2-3; D perhaps matches TRBD2 (7 bases). Trimming shortened V by 8 bases and J by 2 bases, and 21 bases separated the two germline ends. CDR3 length: 16 residues. From germline, CDR1 is SGDLS and CDR2 YYNGEE. The DNA for the CDR3 is TGTGCCAGTACTCGTCTGGGGGGGCAGGACACAGATACGCAGTATTTT. It specifies CASTRLGGQDTDTQYF.

The gene calls are TRBV10-3 and TRBJ2-1; 13 bases fit TRBD2. Germline assignment: CDR1 ENHRY and CDR2 SYGVKD. The CDR3 is made up of 14 amino acids. V was pared by 10 bases and J by 3 bases, with 3 bases of the junction left unmatched. CDR3 protein: CATGLAGVYNEQFF. CDR3 DNA sequence: TGTGCCACTGGACTAGCGGGGGTCTACAATGAGCAGTTCTTC.

This chain connects TRBV6-5 to TRBJ2-1; maybe TRBD1 (6 bases). CDR1 and CDR2 (germline): MNHEY, SVGAGI. The length of the CDR3 is 15 residues. V shed 6 bases and J shed 6 bases, with 18 bases lying between them. The CDR3 coding sequence is TGTGCCAGCAGCCCCAACAGGGAGTTTTTCAATGAGCAGTTCTTC. Its translation: CASSPNREFFNEQFF.

This rearrangement joins TRBV10-3 to TRBJ2-1; TRBD2 agrees at 11 bases. Germline V gives CDR1 ENHRY, CDR2 SYGVKD. J gave up 1 base and V 6 bases, and 8 bases lay outside the gene matches. This CDR3 contains 17 residues. CDR3 amino acids: CAISAGTSGFSYNEQFF. The CDR3 DNA reads TGTGCCATCAGCGCAGGGACTAGCGGATTTTCCTACAATGAGCAGTTCTTC.

The V and J genes are TRBV29-1 and TRBJ2-1, with TRBD2 matching over 13 bases. The CDR3 totals 16 residues. Germline CDR1 reads SQVTM; CDR2 reads ANQGSEA. Losses at the gene ends were 7 bases for V and 8 bases for J; bases not matched to a gene: 14. The CDR3 bases are TGCAGCGCAATGACTAGCGGGGGGCCGGGTGGGGATGAGCAGTTCTTC. Its translation is CSAMTSGGPGGDEQFF.

This sequence joins TRBV5-1 and TRBJ1-1; 10 positions match TRBD1. This CDR3 is 15 amino acids long. V lost 4 bases to trimming and J lost 9 bases; unmatched junction nucleotides: 12. The germline V gene has CDR1 SGHRS and CDR2 YFSETQ. The CDR3 region is CASSPAGTGVVQAFF. DNA of the CDR3: TGCGCCAGCAGCCCCGCCGGGACAGGGGTTGTCCAAGCTTTCTTT.

The genes are TRBV12-5 and TRBJ1-5; D is ambiguous. Germline V lookup: CDR1 LGHNT, CDR2 FRNRAP. The V end lost 5 bases, the J end lost 0 bases, and 8 bases lay between the germline ends. This CDR3 comprises 14 residues. This chain's CDR3 is CASGQHLSNQPQHF. In DNA, the CDR3 is TGTGCTAGTGGTCAACACCTTAGCAATCAGCCCCAGCATTTT.

This clone was seen a few times. V is TRBV11-2 and J is TRBJ2-3; D uncertain. The length of the CDR3 is 13 residues. V lost 1 base, J lost 3 bases, and 5 bases lay in between. The germline CDR1 and CDR2 sequences are SGHAT and FQNNGV. CDR3 region: CASSLGATDTQYF. For the CDR3, the DNA is TGTGCCAGCAGCTTAGGGGCTACAGATACGCAGTATTTT.

The chain uses TRBV5-4 and TRBJ2-5; 7 bases align to TRBD2. This CDR3 is 16 amino acids long. Germline CDR1 and CDR2: SGHNT and YYREEE (reference sequence). V was pared by 3 bases and J by 4 bases, with 12 bases of the junction left unmatched. The CDR3 protein is CASSSRKGRVGETQYF. CDR3 bases: TGTGCCAGCAGCTCTCGCAAAGGGAGGGTAGGAGAGACCCAGTACTTC.

CDR3 DNA sequence: TGTGCCAGCAGCGGAAGAGCGGGAGGGCCGGAGGTGGAGCAGTTCTTC. Protein product: CASSGRAGGPEVEQFF. This chain joins TRBV9 and TRBJ2-1, with TRBD2 identical over 10 bases. The junction had 13 bases not matched to a gene; V was cut back by 3 bases and J by 10 bases. There are 16 residues in the CDR3. The germline gives CDR1 SGDLS, CDR2 YYNGEE.

This clone appeared a few times. The rearrangement uses TRBV4-2 and TRBJ1-2; D possibly corresponds to TRBD1 (5 bases). From germline, CDR1 is LGHNA and CDR2 YNFKEQ. Trimming left V 4 bases short and J 0 bases short, with 12 bases between. The length of the CDR3 is 15 residues. CDR3 coding DNA: TGTGCCAGCAGCCCCTCGGTGGGGCCTAACTATGGCTACACCTTC. Amino acid sequence: CASSPSVGPNYGYTF.

The chain uses TRBV5-4 and TRBJ2-1, with D perhaps TRBD1 (5 bases). Deletions cut 3 bases from V and 10 bases from J, with 14 bases between. The CDR3 consists of 13 residues. The germline V gene encodes CDR1 SGHNT and CDR2 YYREEE (reference sequence). CDR3 bases: TGTGCCAGCAGCTCGAAAGGGGCGGAAGAGCAGTTCTTC. It encodes CASSSKGAEEQFF. Combining the CDR3 with reference TRBV5-4 and TRBJ2-1 gives the whole variable domain ETGVTQSPTHLIKTRGQQVTLRCSSQSGHNTVSWYQQALGQGPQFIFQYYREEENGRGNFPPRFSGLQFPNYSSELNVNALELDDSALYLCASSSKGAEEQFFGPGTRLTVL.

The rearrangement uses TRBV11-2 and TRBJ2-7, with a tentative D call TRBD2 (5 bases). CDR1 SGHAT and CDR2 FQNNGV come from the germline V gene. V was trimmed by 1 base and J by 5 bases, leaving 12 bases between them. This CDR3 contains 14 residues. CDR3 DNA sequence: TGTGCCAGCAGCTTAGCCGGGGTGGTCGACGAGCAGTACTTC. It codes for CASSLAGVVDEQYF.

This chain connects TRBV9 to TRBJ2-1, with D possibly TRBD1 on 6 matching bases. Between the trimmed V and J ends, which lost 0 bases and 6 bases, there was a span of 13 bases. The CDR3 has 15 residues. CDR1 SGDLS and CDR2 YYNGEE come from the germline V gene. The CDR3 loop reads CASSVAQGTGNEQFF. CDR3 nucleotides: TGTGCCAGCAGCGTAGCCCAGGGGACGGGCAATGAGCAGTTCTTC.

This chain connects TRBV19 to TRBJ1-5, with 8 bases that match TRBD1. Germline values: CDR1 LNHDA, CDR2 SQIVND (reference sequence). The CDR3 is 14 amino acids. V dropped 10 bases and J dropped 0; count of bases not matched to a gene: 5. CDR3 residues: CATDDRGSNQPQHF. The CDR3 region has the DNA TGTGCCACAGACGACAGGGGTAGCAATCAGCCCCAGCATTTT.

The chain uses TRBV7-7 and TRBJ2-7, with 7 nucleotides matching TRBD2. After removal of 6 bases from V and 3 bases from J, the junction contained 5 bases not matched to a gene. There are 13 residues in the CDR3. Per germline, CDR1 SSHAT and CDR2 FNYEAQ (reference sequence). For the CDR3, the DNA is TGTGCCAGCAGAAGGGACTACAGCTACGAGCAGTACGTC. This translates into CASRRDYSYEQYV.

The CDR3 DNA follows: TGTGCCAGCAGCTGGACAGGGCGCGCAGATACGCAGTATTTT. This codes for CASSWTGRADTQYF. The chain employs TRBV28 and TRBJ2-3; 8 bases line up with TRBD1. The germline gives CDR1 MDHEN, CDR2 SYDVKM. With 6 bases clipped from V and 4 bases from J, the junction kept 6 bases outside the gene matches. The CDR3 totals 14 residues.

This chain links TRBV7-8 with TRBJ1-1; D is possibly TRBD1 (6 bases). This CDR3 is 15 amino acids long. In germline, CDR1 is SGHVS, CDR2 FQNEAQ. Between the trimmed V and J ends, which lost 0 bases and 5 bases, there was a span of 13 bases. The CDR3 here is CASSLALGGGTEAFF. In DNA, the CDR3 is TGTGCCAGCAGCTTAGCGCTAGGGGGTGGGACTGAAGCTTTCTTT.

CDR3 coding DNA: TGTGCCAGCAGTCGAATAAGGGCAGGGACATCATATGGCTACACCTTC. Translating gives CASSRIRAGTSYGYTF. V is TRBV6-6 and J is TRBJ1-2; perhaps TRBD1 as D (6 bases). The CDR3 extends over 16 amino acids. V was trimmed by 5 bases and J by 5 bases, leaving 21 bases between them. Germline V CDR1 and CDR2: MNHNY, SVGAGI (reference sequence).